This T cell receptor (beta chain) was captured by sequencing in a study of CD8 T cells in ankylosing spondylitis. The CDR3 is made up of 12 amino acids. Per the germline V gene, CDR1 is DFQATT and CDR2 is SNEGSKA (reference sequence). V was clipped by 6 bases and J by 4 bases; unmatched bases: 4. Study-level findings and limits: Seemingly distinctive of ankylosing spondylitis blood was a TCR beta motif formed by eight highly homologous variants. Reportedly, significant enrichment of disease-linked clones occurred in matched ankylosing spondylitis synovial fluid.

With respect to this clonotype: Antigen unknown.

For TCR beta, libraries came from quantitative 5'-RACE with molecular barcodes. TCRdb used MiXCR to reprocess the 5' RACE reads, holding one entry per CDR3 protein. This table has around 150,000 distinct CDR3 sequences, approximately 10% appearing once. Sequenced material: blood, either unsorted or a sorted T cell fraction (not recorded which). The sequence was obtained from a male donor with ankylosing spondylitis or in good health (not recorded which). This chain connects TRBV20-1 to TRBJ2-5; 8 bases map to TRBD1. The CDR3 DNA reads as TGCAGTGCAAGGACAGGGTTAGAGACCCAGTACTTC. Translated: CSARTGLETQYF.